The 9 T cell receptor beta chains in this list originate from one sample, sequenced in a study of regulatory T cells in long-lasting Graves disease (dated by TCRdb to the early 2020s). The protocol used for the library was multiplex PCR. The instrument given in TCRdb is Illumina HiSeq 4000. TCR beta libraries were built with iRepertoire HTBI primers and Arm-PCR amplification of CDR3 regions. TCRdb handled the public reads itself, with Q25 trimming in fastp and clone calling in MiXCR, and kept productive beta chains. Each entry merges the rows of one CDR3 protein and shows their most common DNA and genes. The sample has about 430,000 distinct CDR3 sequences on record, 15% of them singletons. The biggest ten clones account for approximately 7.8% of the sample. Per the publication, the time point label means: newly diagnosed GD, antithyroid drugs for less than 3 months. For both TCR sequencing and RNA sequencing, RNA was extracted from PBMCs using TRIzol.

This sample also belongs to another study, concerning T cells in Graves' hyperthyroidism and ophthalmopathy.

The starting material was peripheral blood mononuclear cells (PBMCs), obtained at new diagnosis, from a patient treated with antithyroid drugs. The receptors originated from a woman aged 35 to 49 with Graves disease. Donor details come from another sample of the same person, matched by shared clones.

Comments on this clonotype: Given a much more abundant clone one base away, this may be a read error. The rearrangement uses TRBV6-1 and TRBJ2-7; 9 bases are shared with TRBD2. The CDR3 is 16 amino acids. CDR1 and CDR2 (germline): MNHNS, SASEGT. Unmatched junction bases numbered 15, after V lost 11 bases and J lost 1 base. CDR3 coding DNA: TGTGCCGGCATCGCAAGCCTAGCGGGACCATCCTACGAGCAGTACTTC. Protein product: CAGIASLAGPSYEQYF.

This clonotype was observed many times. This rearrangement joins TRBV12-5 to TRBJ2-1, with D possibly TRBD2 on 6 matching bases. Germline values: CDR1 LGHNT, CDR2 FRNRAP. This CDR3 region has 14 residues. Trimming left V 1 base short and J 10 bases short, with 14 bases between. The DNA of the CDR3 is TGTGCTAGTGGTTTGGGACAGCCGGGACTCGAGCAGTTCTTC. This sequence encodes CASGLGQPGLEQFF. The whole variable domain, filled in from reference TRBV12-5 and TRBJ2-1, reads DARVTQTPRHKVTEMGQEVTMRCQPILGHNTVFWYRQTMMQGLELLAYFRNRAPLDDSGMPKDRFSAEMPDATLATLKIQPSEPRDSAVYFCASGLGQPGLEQFFGPGTRLTVL.

This clonotype has a count of ten or more. This rearrangement joins TRBV28 to TRBJ2-5; 16 bases match TRBD2. There are 20 residues in the CDR3. V shed 5 bases, J shed 5 bases, and the junction held 17 bases outside the gene matches. CDR1 is MDHEN and CDR2 is SYDVKM in the germline V gene. CDR3 sequence: CASSHRPGLAGGIREETQYF. CDR3 DNA sequence: TGTGCCAGCAGTCACCGCCCGGGACTAGCGGGAGGGATACGCGAGGAGACCCAGTACTTC. The full variable domain, completed using reference TRBV28 and TRBJ2-5, is DVKVTQSSRYLVKRTGEKVFLECVQDMDHENMFWYRQDPGLGLRLIYFSYDVKMKEKGDIPEGYSVSREKKERFSLILESASTNQTSMYLCASSHRPGLAGGIREETQYFGPGTRLLVL.

This clonotype has at least ten counts. The chain carries TRBV7-2 and TRBJ1-1, with 7 bases aligning to TRBD1. The germline V gene encodes CDR1 SGHTA and CDR2 FQGNSA. V lost 6 bases and J lost 5; bases outside the gene matches: 6. The CDR3 extends over 13 amino acids. The chain's CDR3 is CASRVQGGTEAFF. Here the CDR3 DNA reads TGTGCCAGCAGGGTTCAGGGGGGGACTGAAGCTTTCTTT.

This clonotype has ten or more counts. The chain recombines TRBV28 with TRBJ2-7; D call uncertain. Per germline, CDR1 MDHEN and CDR2 SYDVKM. The CDR3 sequence is 12 residues long. With 5 bases removed from V and 1 base from J, the gap between germline ends came to 6 bases. The CDR3 spells CASSTVSYEQYF. For the CDR3, the DNA is TGTGCCAGCAGTACAGTATCCTACGAGCAGTACTTC.

This clonotype was found many times. The J gene is TRBJ2-1, the V gene TRBV2; TRBD2 matches 9 bases. Germline trimming cut 2 bases from V and 8 bases from J; bases unmatched to any gene: 7. The CDR3 covers 15 residues. Germline CDR1 is SNHLY and CDR2 is FYNNEI. The CDR3 here is CASSELAGGGDEQFF. The CDR3 DNA reads TGTGCCAGCAGTGAACTGGCGGGAGGGGGGGATGAGCAGTTCTTC. The whole variable domain, filled in from reference TRBV2 and TRBJ2-1, reads EPEVTQTPSHQVTQMGQEVILRCVPISNHLYFYWYRQILGQKVEFLVSFYNNEISEKSEIFDDQFSVERPDGSNFTLKIRSTKLEDSAMYFCASSELAGGGDEQFFGPGTRLTVL.

The chain is built from TRBV2 and TRBJ2-7; 9 bases map to TRBD2. Trimming removed 4 bases from V and 3 bases from J; junction bases left unmatched: 1. The CDR3 is 13 residues long. Germline loops: CDR1 SNHLY, CDR2 FYNNEI. CDR3 residues: CASSVAGVYEQYF. As DNA, the CDR3 is TGTGCCAGCAGTGTAGCGGGAGTCTACGAGCAGTACTTC.

The chain uses TRBV15 and TRBJ1-3, with D possibly being TRBD1 (5 bases). The germline V gene has CDR1 LNHNV and CDR2 YYDKDF (reference sequence). This CDR3 contains 15 residues. The V end was cut by 3 bases, the J end by 0 bases, with 9 bases between. The CDR3 DNA is TGTGCCACCAGCAGGGAGGACAACTCTGGAAACACCATATATTTT. Its translation: CATSREDNSGNTIYF.

In regard to this clonotype: Given a much more abundant clone one base away, this may be a read error. CDR3 in amino acids: CASSRTGEKLSF. The CDR3, as DNA: TGTGCCAGCAGCCGGACCGGGGAAAAACTGTCTTTT. This chain uses TRBV7-8 with TRBJ1-4; no reliable D call. The CDR3 extends over 12 amino acids. CDR1 and CDR2 from the germline V gene are SGHVS and FQNEAQ. Full variable domain (missing parts from reference TRBV7-8 and TRBJ1-4): GAGVSQSPRYKVAKRGQDVALRCDPISGHVSLFWYQQALGQGPEFLTYFQNEAQLDKSGLPSDRFFAERPEGSVSTLKIQRTQQEDSAVYLCASSRTGEKLSFGSGTQLSVL.